This T cell receptor beta chain was found in a study of cytomegalovirus exposure and HLA in healthy donors. Study-level points and caveats: Most of the CMV-associated TCR beta chains (in a later analysis) appeared to be HLA-restricted. DRB1 showed the most TCR associations and HLA-C the fewest in a later analysis, as rates varied by HLA locus. An analysis was carried out at a later point. It showed that HLA-associated TCR beta chains were more clonally expanded than equally common non-associated chains.

The PCR made use of 60 Vbeta and 13 Jbeta primers. TCRdb's table, derived via immunoSEQ multiplex PCR, lists solely in-frame clones and lacks some. The table lists around 120,000 clones, nearly 80% of them singletons, with about 3.3% in the top ten. As concerns this clone: Its specificity is unknown.

The specimen was PBMCs. The receptor comes from a woman under 40 in good health and CMV-seropositive.

The CDR3 DNA reads as TGTGCCACCAGCAGAGATCGGGTGGTCCATGGCTACACCTTC. Protein product: CATSRDRVVHGYTF. The rearrangement links TRBV15 to TRBJ1-2, with D unclear. The CDR3 contains 14 residues. CDR1 is LNHNV, CDR2 YYDKDF, per germline (reference sequence). V was cut by 0 bases and J by 6 bases, with 11 bases left in between.